This entry describes one TCR beta chain. Antigen specificity is unknown. This specimen comes from a study of blood T cells in healthy people across ages. Findings and caveats of the study: While age rose, TCR beta diversity per million T cells dropped in a roughly linear way.

PCR was performed a second time for about 6 to 12 cycles using a sample-barcoded 5' primer and a J-beta primer mix. Each CDR3 protein is one row after TCRdb ran MiXCR on the 5' RACE reads. The table has some 290,000 distinct CDR3 sequences, about 25% seen once; the top ten hold roughly 30%. This CDR3 spans 15 amino acids. Unmatched junction bases numbered 6, after V lost 2 bases and J lost 3 bases. Germline CDR1 and CDR2: MGHRA and YSYEKL. Donors each provided ten milliliters of peripheral blood. PBMCs, at least 7 million per sample, were isolated. The sequence was obtained from a woman in her seventies in good health. The chain is built from TRBV4-1 and TRBJ1-2, with TRBD1 identical over 7 bases. Sequencing was done on a sample of blood. CDR3 region: CASSQPRDRYYGYTF. The DNA for the CDR3 is TGCGCCAGCAGCCAACCAAGGGACAGATACTATGGCTACACCTTC.